Below, 18 T cell receptor beta chains from the same sample are listed, as sequenced in a study of blood T cell repertoires in COVID-19. TCRdb's copy holds only in-frame clones and misses some; the assay was immunoSEQ multiplex PCR. The sample holds some 50,000 clones, about nine tenths seen once. What was sequenced was peripheral blood. The receptors here all came from a man in his forties or fifties with acute or convalescent COVID-19.

The J gene is TRBJ2-7, the V gene TRBV19, with 15 bases aligning to TRBD2. The V and J ends lost 5 bases and 4 bases, in that order; junction bases with no gene match: 3. The CDR3 runs 15 residues. Germline V gene lookup returns CDR1 LNHDA and CDR2 SQIVND (reference sequence). The CDR3 DNA is TGTGCCAGTAGTGAGGGACTAGCGGGAGGTTACGAGCAGTACTTC. Translated: CASSEGLAGGYEQYF. The full variable domain, its missing parts supplied by reference TRBV19 and TRBJ2-7, is DGGITQSPKYLFRKEGQNVTLSCEQNLNHDAMYWYRQDPGQGLRLIYYSQIVNDFQKGDIAEGYSVSREKKESFPLTVTSAQKNPTAFYLCASSEGLAGGYEQYFGPGTRLTVT.

The V and J genes are TRBV28 and TRBJ2-7; a possible D gene is TRBD1 (6 bases). Trimming stripped 4 bases from V and 5 bases from J, with 9 bases between. The CDR3 consists of 12 residues. Germline lookup yields CDR1 MDHEN and CDR2 SYDVKM. CDR3 coding DNA: TGTGCCAGCAGTTCACAGGGTAACGAGCAGTACTTC. Its protein is CASSSQGNEQYF.

V usage is TRBV16 and J usage is TRBJ2-7; 7 nucleotides align to TRBD2. Germline V gene lookup returns CDR1 KGHSY and CDR2 FQNENV. The CDR3 runs to 13 residues. The V segment lost 2 bases and the J segment 4 bases; nucleotides outside the gene matches: 2. CDR3 sequence (DNA): TGTGCCAGCAGCCAAGTGGGGGGGTACGAGCAGTACTTC. This sequence encodes CASSQVGGYEQYF.

The rearrangement joins TRBV5-8 to TRBJ1-6; D uncertain. Germline V gene sequence: CDR1 SGHTS, CDR2 YDEGEE. V was pared by 5 bases and J by 6 bases, with 15 bases between. There are 15 residues in the CDR3. The CDR3 protein is CASRGLEVPNSPLHF. CDR3 DNA: TGTGCCAGCAGGGGCCTGGAGGTGCCTAATTCACCCCTCCACTTT. Full variable domain (rest looked up from reference TRBV5-8 and TRBJ1-6): EAGVTQSPTHLIKTRGQQATLRCSPISGHTSVYWYQQALGLGLQFLLWYDEGEERNRGNFPPRFSGRQFPNYSSELNVNALELEDSALYLCASRGLEVPNSPLHFGNGTRLTVT.

The gene calls are TRBV29-1 and TRBJ2-2, with 10 bases lining up with TRBD1. The CDR3 extends over 14 amino acids. The J segment lost 1 base and the V segment lost 5 bases, leaving 1 base of the junction unmatched. Germline V gives CDR1 SQVTM, CDR2 ANQGSEA. CDR3 in amino acids: CSVRTGGNTGELFF. CDR3 DNA: TGCAGCGTTAGGACAGGGGGGAACACCGGGGAGCTGTTTTTT.

This chain uses TRBV6-1 with TRBJ1-1, with TRBD1 identical over 10 bases. The CDR3 is 14 amino acids. The V and J ends lost 2 bases and 4 bases, in that order; junction bases with no gene match: 1. The germline V gene encodes CDR1 MNHNS and CDR2 SASEGT. CDR3 sequence (DNA): TGTGCCAGCAGTGAAAGGACAGGGGGCACTGAAGCTTTCTTT. It encodes CASSERTGGTEAFF.

The chain uses TRBV11-2 and TRBJ1-3, with 7 bases fitting TRBD1. Trimming at V came to 5 bases and at J to 0 bases, leaving 7 bases not matched to a gene. This CDR3 is 16 amino acids long. Per the germline V gene, CDR1 is SGHAT and CDR2 is FQNNGV. Written as DNA, the CDR3 is TGTGCCAGCAGCCTTTCAGGGGGAATCTCTGGAAACACCATATATTTT. Encoded protein: CASSLSGGISGNTIYF.

The chain uses TRBV6-2 or TRBV6-3 and TRBJ1-1; 7 bases agree with TRBD1. V lost 5 bases, J lost 12 bases, and 6 bases stayed unmatched. Germline CDR1 and CDR2: MNHEY and SVGEGT. The CDR3 is 11 residues long. The CDR3 DNA reads as TGTGCCAGCAGTGACGACAGGGAGTCTTTCTTT. The encoded protein is CASSDDRESFF.

CDR3 amino acids: CASSPRDRESGLTF. CDR3 DNA: TGTGCCAGTAGTCCCCGGGACAGGGAGTCGGGCTTAACCTTC. This chain connects TRBV19 to TRBJ1-2; 9 bases align to TRBD1. The CDR3 loop spans 14 amino acids. V lost 5 bases to trimming and J lost 14 bases; unmatched junction nucleotides: 15. Germline CDR1 LNHDA, CDR2 SQIVND (reference sequence).

The chain carries TRBV10-3 and TRBJ1-1, with TRBD1 matching over 7 bases. This CDR3 comprises 15 residues. The V gene end was trimmed by 5 bases and the J gene end by 1 base; junction bases not matched to a gene: 7. The V gene's germline CDR1 is ENHRY and CDR2 SYGVKD. The DNA for the CDR3 is TGTGCCATCAGTAAGGACAGGTTGGGGAACACTGAAGCTTTCTTT. Translation: CAISKDRLGNTEAFF.

The CDR3 here is CASSVGLAGRDTQYF. The CDR3 DNA follows: TGTGCCAGCAGCGTAGGGCTAGCGGGACGAGATACGCAGTATTTT. The chain recombines TRBV9 with TRBJ2-3, with 9 bases aligning to TRBD2. The germline CDR1 and CDR2 sequences are SGDLS and YYNGEE. The CDR3 runs 15 residues. J lost 5 bases, V lost 0 bases, and 4 bases had no gene match.

This chain joins TRBV7-9 and TRBJ2-1, with 11 positions matching TRBD2. V trimming: 0 bases; J trimming: 5 bases; junction bases outside the gene matches: 3. Germline values: CDR1 SEHNR, CDR2 FQNEAQ (reference sequence). The CDR3 totals 16 residues. The CDR3 loop is CASSLATSGANNEQFF. The CDR3 coding sequence is TGTGCCAGCAGCTTAGCGACTAGCGGGGCTAACAATGAGCAGTTCTTC.

The chain has TRBV19 and TRBJ2-2; D ambiguous. CDR1 is LNHDA and CDR2 is SQIVND in the germline V gene (reference sequence). V lost 3 bases and J lost 4, with 9 bases in between. The CDR3 loop spans 14 amino acids. CDR3 in DNA: TGTGCCAGTAGTATGGTACAATTCACCGGGGAGCTGTTTTTT. Its translation is CASSMVQFTGELFF.

The chain recombines TRBV25-1 with TRBJ2-2; no clear D. The CDR3 sequence is 14 residues long. Germline lookup yields CDR1 MGHDK and CDR2 SYGVNS. The ends were cut back, 2 bases at V and 7 bases at J, with 11 bases in the middle. DNA of the CDR3: TGTGCCAGCAGTGAACCCAGACCAGGCGGGGAGCTGTTTTTT. This encodes CASSEPRPGGELFF.

The V and J genes are TRBV7-2 and TRBJ1-2; weak D call: TRBD1 (5 bases). This CDR3 contains 15 residues. V was trimmed by 5 bases and J by 2 bases, leaving 15 bases between them. The germline V gene encodes CDR1 SGHTA and CDR2 FQGNSA. The CDR3 here is CASSPWGGENYGYTF. CDR3 bases: TGTGCCAGCAGCCCTTGGGGCGGGGAAAACTATGGCTACACCTTC. Complete variable domain (other parts from reference TRBV7-2 and TRBJ1-2): GAGVSQSPSNKVTEKGKDVELRCDPISGHTALYWYRQSLGQGLEFLIYFQGNSAPDKSGLPSDRFSAERTGGSVSTLTIQRTQQEDSAVYLCASSPWGGENYGYTFGSGTRLTVV.

The rearrangement joins TRBV7-8 to TRBJ1-1, with D tentatively TRBD1 (6 bases). Germline CDR1 is SGHVS and CDR2 is FQNEAQ. Trimming removed 4 bases from V and 8 bases from J, with 17 bases in between. The CDR3 has 14 residues. DNA for the CDR3: TGTGCCAGCAGCTCTCAATTCTTAGACAGGGAAGCTTTCTTT. This sequence encodes CASSSQFLDREAFF.

This rearrangement joins TRBV19 to TRBJ1-6; D is perhaps TRBD1 (5 bases). Germline V gene lookup returns CDR1 LNHDA and CDR2 SQIVND (reference sequence). The CDR3 runs 15 residues. V was trimmed by 4 bases and J by 5 bases, leaving 12 bases between them. CDR3 in DNA: TGTGCCAGTAGTACCGCAGGGAACGATAATTCACCCCTCCACTTT. The encoded protein is CASSTAGNDNSPLHF.

The chain recombines TRBV7-2 with TRBJ2-3; TRBD1 matches at 7 bases. The CDR3 contains 14 residues. In germline, CDR1 is SGHTA, CDR2 FQGNSA. The V gene end was trimmed by 5 bases and the J gene end by 4 bases; junction bases not matched to a gene: 6. CDR3 sequence reads: CASSLITGADTQYF. CDR3 coding DNA: TGTGCCAGCAGCCTGATCACAGGGGCAGATACGCAGTATTTT.